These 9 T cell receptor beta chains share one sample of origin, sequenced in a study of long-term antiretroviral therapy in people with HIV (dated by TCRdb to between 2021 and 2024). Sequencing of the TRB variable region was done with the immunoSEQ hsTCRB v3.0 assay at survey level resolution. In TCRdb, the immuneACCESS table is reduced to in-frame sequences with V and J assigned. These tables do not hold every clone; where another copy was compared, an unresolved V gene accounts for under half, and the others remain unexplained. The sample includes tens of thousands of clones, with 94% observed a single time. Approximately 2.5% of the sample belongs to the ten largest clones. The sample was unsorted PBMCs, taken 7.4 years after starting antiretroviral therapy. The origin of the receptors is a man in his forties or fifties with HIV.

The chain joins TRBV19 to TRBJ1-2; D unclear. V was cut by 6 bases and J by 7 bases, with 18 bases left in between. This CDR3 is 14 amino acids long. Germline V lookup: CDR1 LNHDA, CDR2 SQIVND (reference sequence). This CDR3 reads CASRLAGELGGYTF. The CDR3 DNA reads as TGTGCCAGTAGGCTCGCAGGAGAATTAGGTGGCTACACCTTC.

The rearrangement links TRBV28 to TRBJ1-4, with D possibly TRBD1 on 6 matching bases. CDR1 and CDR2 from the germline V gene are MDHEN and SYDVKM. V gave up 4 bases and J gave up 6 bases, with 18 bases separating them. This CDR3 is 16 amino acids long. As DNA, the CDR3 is TGTGCCAGCAGTTCCGACGGAGGGGGGTTTGATGAAAAACTGTTTTTT. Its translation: CASSSDGGGFDEKLFF.

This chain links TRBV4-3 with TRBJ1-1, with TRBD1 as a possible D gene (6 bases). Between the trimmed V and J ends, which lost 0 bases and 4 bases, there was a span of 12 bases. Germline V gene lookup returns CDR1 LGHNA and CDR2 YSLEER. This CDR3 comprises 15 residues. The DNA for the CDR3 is TGCGCCAGCAGCCAAGAAGGGGGGCGAGGCACTGAAGCTTTCTTT. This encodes CASSQEGGRGTEAFF.

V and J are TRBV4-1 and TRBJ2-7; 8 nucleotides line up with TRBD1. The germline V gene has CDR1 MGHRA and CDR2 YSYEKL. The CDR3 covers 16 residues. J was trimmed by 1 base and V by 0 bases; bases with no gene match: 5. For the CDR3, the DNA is TGCGCCAGCAGCCAAGAAGGGACAGGCCCATCCTACGAGCAGTACTTC. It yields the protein CASSQEGTGPSYEQYF.

CDR3 DNA: TGTGCCAGCAGTTTAGGGTCAGGGTGGGGAAACACTGAAGCTTTCTTT. This codes for CASSLGSGWGNTEAFF. The chain combines TRBV28 with TRBJ1-1; possibly TRBD1 for D (5 bases). The CDR3 has 16 residues. CDR1 and CDR2 (germline): MDHEN, SYDVKM. Trimming removed 2 bases at V and 2 bases at J, with 15 bases between. Supplemented by reference TRBV28 and TRBJ1-1, the full variable domain reads DVKVTQSSRYLVKRTGEKVFLECVQDMDHENMFWYRQDPGLGLRLIYFSYDVKMKEKGDIPEGYSVSREKKERFSLILESASTNQTSMYLCASSLGSGWGNTEAFFGQGTRLTVV.

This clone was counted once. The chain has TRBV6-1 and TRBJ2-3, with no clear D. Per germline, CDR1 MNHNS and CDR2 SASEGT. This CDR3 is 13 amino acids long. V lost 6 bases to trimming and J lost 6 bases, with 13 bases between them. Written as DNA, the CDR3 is TGTGCCAGCAGGGGGAAGACTTCCGATACGCAGTATTTT. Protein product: CASRGKTSDTQYF.

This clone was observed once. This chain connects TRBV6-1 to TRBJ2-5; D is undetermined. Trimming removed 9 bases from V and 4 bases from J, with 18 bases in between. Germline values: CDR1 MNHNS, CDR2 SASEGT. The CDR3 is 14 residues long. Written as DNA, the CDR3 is TGTGCCAGTAAAGCTTTAAAGGGATCAGAGACCCAGTACTTC. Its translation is CASKALKGSETQYF.

CDR3 loop: CAWRSNSGNTIYF. For the CDR3, the DNA is TGTGCCTGGAGGTCAAACTCTGGAAACACCATATATTTT. The genes are TRBV30 and TRBJ1-3, with unresolved D. This CDR3 comprises 13 residues. In germline, CDR1 is GTSNPN, CDR2 SVGIG (reference sequence). Trimming removed 3 bases from V and 0 bases from J, with 6 bases in between.

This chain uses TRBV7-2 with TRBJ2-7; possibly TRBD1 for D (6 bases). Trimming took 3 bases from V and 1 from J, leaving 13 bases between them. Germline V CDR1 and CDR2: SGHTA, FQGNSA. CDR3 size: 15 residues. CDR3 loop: CASSLLGGASYEQYF. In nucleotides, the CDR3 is TGTGCCAGCAGCTTGTTAGGGGGAGCTTCCTACGAGCAGTACTTC. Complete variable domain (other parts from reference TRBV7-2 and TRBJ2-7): GAGVSQSPSNKVTEKGKDVELRCDPISGHTALYWYRQSLGQGLEFLIYFQGNSAPDKSGLPSDRFSAERTGGSVSTLTIQRTQQEDSAVYLCASSLLGGASYEQYFGPGTRLTVT.